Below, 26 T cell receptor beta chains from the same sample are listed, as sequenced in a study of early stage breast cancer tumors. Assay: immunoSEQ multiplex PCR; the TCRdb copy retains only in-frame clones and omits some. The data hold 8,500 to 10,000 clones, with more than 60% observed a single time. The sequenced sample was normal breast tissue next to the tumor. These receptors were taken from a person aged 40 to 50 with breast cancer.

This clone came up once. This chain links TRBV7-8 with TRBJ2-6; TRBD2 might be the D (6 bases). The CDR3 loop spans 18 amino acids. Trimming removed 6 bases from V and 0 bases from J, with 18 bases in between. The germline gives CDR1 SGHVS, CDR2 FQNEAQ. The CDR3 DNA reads TGTGCCAGCAGAAACAGAGGAGGGACCAGCTCTGGGGCCAACGTCCTGACTTTC. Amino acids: CASRNRGGTSSGANVLTF. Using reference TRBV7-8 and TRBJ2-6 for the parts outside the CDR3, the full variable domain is GAGVSQSPRYKVAKRGQDVALRCDPISGHVSLFWYQQALGQGPEFLTYFQNEAQLDKSGLPSDRFFAERPEGSVSTLKIQRTQQEDSAVYLCASRNRGGTSSGANVLTFGAGSRLTVL.

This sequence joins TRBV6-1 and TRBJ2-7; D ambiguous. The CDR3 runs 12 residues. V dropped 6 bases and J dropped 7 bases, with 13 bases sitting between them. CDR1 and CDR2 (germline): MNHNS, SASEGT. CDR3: CASSRIGVEQYF. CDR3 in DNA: TGTGCCAGCAGCCGAATTGGGGTAGAGCAGTACTTC.

The CDR3 sequence is CASSQGNYGYTF. CDR3 DNA sequence: TGTGCCAGCAGCCAGGGAAACTATGGCTACACCTTC. The genes are TRBV9 and TRBJ1-2, with D possibly matching TRBD1 (5 bases). The CDR3 is 12 amino acids. In germline, CDR1 is SGDLS, CDR2 YYNGEE. Trimming removed 4 bases at V and 2 bases at J, with 6 bases between.

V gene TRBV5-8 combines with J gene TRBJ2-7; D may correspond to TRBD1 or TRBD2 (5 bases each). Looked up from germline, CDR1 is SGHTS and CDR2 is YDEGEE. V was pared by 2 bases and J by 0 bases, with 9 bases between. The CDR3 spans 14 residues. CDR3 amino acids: CASSFWDPSYEQYF. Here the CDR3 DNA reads TGTGCCAGCAGCTTCTGGGACCCCTCCTACGAGCAGTACTTC.

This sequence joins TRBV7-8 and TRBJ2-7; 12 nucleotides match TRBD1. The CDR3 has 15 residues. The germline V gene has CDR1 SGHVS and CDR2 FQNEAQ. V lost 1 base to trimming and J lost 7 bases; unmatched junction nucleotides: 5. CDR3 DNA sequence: TGTGCCAGCAGCTTAGAGGGACAGGGGGCGCAAGAGCAGTACTTC. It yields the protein CASSLEGQGAQEQYF.

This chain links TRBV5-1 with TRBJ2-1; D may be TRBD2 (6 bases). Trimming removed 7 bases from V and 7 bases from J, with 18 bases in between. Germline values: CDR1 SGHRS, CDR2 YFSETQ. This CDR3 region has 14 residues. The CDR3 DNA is TGCGCCAGCGTCACTAGTCTCGGAGGGAATGAGCAGTTCTTC. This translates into CASVTSLGGNEQFF.

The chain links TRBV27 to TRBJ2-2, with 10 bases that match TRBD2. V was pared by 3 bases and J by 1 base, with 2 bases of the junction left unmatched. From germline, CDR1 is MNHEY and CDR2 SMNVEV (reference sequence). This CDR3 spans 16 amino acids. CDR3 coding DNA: TGTGCCAGCAGTTTCCGGACTAGCGGGAACACCGGGGAGCTGTTTTTT. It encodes CASSFRTSGNTGELFF.

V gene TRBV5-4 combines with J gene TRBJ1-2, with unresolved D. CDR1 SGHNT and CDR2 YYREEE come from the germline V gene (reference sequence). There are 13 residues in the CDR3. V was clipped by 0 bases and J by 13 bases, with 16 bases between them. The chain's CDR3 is CASSLGQSSTGTF. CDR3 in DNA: TGTGCCAGCAGCTTGGGCCAGTCGAGTACCGGCACCTTC.

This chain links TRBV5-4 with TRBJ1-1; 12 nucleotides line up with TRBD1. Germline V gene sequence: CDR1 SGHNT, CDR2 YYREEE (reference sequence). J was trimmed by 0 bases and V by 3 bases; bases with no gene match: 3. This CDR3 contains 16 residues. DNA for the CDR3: TGTGCCAGCAGCTCTTGGGACAGGGGGCTGAACACTGAAGCTTTCTTT. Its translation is CASSSWDRGLNTEAFF.

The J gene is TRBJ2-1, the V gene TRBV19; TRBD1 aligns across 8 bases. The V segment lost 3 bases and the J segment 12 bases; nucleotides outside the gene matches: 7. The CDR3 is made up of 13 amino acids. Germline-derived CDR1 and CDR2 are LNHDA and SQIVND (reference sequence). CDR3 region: CASSIWTGKGQFF. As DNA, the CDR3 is TGTGCCAGTAGTATCTGGACAGGGAAGGGGCAGTTCTTC.

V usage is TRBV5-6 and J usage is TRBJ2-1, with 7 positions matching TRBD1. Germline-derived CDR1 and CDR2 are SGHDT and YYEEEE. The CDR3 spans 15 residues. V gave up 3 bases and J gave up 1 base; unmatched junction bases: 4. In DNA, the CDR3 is TGTGCCAGCAGCTACAGGGGTTGGTCCTACAATGAGCAGTTCTTC. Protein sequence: CASSYRGWSYNEQFF.

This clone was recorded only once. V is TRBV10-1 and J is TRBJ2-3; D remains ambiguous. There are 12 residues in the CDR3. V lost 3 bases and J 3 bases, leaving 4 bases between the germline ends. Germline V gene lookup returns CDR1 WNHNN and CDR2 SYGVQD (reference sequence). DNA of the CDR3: TGCGCCAGCAGTGATTCTACAGATACGCAGTATTTT. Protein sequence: CASSDSTDTQYF.

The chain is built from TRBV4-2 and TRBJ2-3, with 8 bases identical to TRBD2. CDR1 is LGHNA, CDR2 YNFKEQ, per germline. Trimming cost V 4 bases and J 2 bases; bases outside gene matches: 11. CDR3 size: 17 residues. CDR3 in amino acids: CASSPGGGLANTDTQYF. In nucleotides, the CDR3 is TGTGCCAGCAGCCCCGGGGGGGGGCTAGCAAACACAGATACGCAGTATTTT.

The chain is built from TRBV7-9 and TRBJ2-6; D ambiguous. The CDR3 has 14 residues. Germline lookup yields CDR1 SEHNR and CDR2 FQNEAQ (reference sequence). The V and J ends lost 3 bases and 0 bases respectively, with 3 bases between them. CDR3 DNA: TGTGCCAGCAGCTTCGACTCTGGGGCCAACGTCCTGACTTTC. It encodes CASSFDSGANVLTF. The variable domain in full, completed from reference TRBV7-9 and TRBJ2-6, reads DTGVSQNPRHKITKRGQNVTFRCDPISEHNRLYWYRQTLGQGPEFLTYFQNEAQLEKSRLLSDRFSAERPKGSFSTLEIQRTEQGDSAMYLCASSFDSGANVLTFGAGSRLTVL.

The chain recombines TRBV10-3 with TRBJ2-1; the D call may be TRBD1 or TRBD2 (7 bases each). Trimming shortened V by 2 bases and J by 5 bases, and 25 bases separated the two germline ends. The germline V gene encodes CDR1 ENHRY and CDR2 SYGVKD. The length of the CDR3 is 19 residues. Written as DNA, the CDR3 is TGTGCCATCAGTGAGAGACAGGGCACTAGCGATGGCCTGGACAATGAGCAGTTCTTC. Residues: CAISERQGTSDGLDNEQFF.

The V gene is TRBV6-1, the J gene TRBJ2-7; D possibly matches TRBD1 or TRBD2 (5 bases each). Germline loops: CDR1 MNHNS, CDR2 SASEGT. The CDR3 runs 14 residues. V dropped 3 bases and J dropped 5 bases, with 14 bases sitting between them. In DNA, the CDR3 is TGTGCCAGCAGTGATTACGGGACGGCGGACGAGCAGTACTTC. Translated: CASSDYGTADEQYF.

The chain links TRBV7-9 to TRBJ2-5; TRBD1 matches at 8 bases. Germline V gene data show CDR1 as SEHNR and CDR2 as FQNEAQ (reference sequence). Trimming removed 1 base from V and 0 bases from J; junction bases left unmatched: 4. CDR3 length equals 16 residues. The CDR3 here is CASSLDRGIDQETQYF. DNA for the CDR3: TGTGCCAGCAGCTTAGACAGGGGGATAGACCAAGAGACCCAGTACTTC.

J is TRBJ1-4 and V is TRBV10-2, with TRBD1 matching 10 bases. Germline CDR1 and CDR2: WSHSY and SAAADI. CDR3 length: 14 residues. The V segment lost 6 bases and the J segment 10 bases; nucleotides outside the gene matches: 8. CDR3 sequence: CASREVGQGGKLFF. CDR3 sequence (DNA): TGCGCCAGCAGGGAAGTTGGACAGGGGGGAAAACTGTTTTTT.

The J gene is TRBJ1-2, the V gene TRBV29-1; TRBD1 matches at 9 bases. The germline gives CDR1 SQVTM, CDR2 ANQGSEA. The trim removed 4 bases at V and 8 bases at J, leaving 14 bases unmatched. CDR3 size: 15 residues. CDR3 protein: CSVGMGTGKVKGYTF. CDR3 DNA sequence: TGCAGCGTTGGCATGGGGACAGGGAAGGTAAAGGGCTACACCTTC.

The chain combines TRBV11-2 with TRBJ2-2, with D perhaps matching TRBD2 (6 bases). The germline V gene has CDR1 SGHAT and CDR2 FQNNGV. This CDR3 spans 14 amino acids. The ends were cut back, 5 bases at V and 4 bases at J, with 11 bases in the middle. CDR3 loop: CASSGTGGTGELFF. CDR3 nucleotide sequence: TGTGCCAGCAGCGGCACCGGGGGCACCGGGGAGCTGTTTTTT.

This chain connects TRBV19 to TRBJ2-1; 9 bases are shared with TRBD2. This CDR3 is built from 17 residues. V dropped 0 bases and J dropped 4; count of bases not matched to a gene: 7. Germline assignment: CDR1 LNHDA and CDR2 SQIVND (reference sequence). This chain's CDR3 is CASSIDLAGGIYNEQFF. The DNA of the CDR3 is TGTGCCAGTAGTATAGATCTGGCGGGAGGGATATACAATGAGCAGTTCTTC. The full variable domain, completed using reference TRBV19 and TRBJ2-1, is DGGITQSPKYLFRKEGQNVTLSCEQNLNHDAMYWYRQDPGQGLRLIYYSQIVNDFQKGDIAEGYSVSREKKESFPLTVTSAQKNPTAFYLCASSIDLAGGIYNEQFFGPGTRLTVL.

CDR3 sequence reads: CASSWDNNQPQHF. The CDR3 nucleotides are TGTGCCAGCAGCTGGGACAACAATCAGCCCCAGCATTTT. The chain has TRBV2 and TRBJ1-5; the D gene is possibly TRBD1 (6 bases). This CDR3 is 13 amino acids long. CDR1 and CDR2 from the germline V gene are SNHLY and FYNNEI. V gave up 6 bases and J gave up 3 bases, with 9 bases separating them.

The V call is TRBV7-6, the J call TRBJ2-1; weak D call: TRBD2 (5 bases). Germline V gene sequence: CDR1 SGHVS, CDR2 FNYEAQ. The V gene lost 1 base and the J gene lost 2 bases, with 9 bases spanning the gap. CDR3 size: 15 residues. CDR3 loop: CASSLGGSAYNEQFF. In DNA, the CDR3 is TGTGCCAGCAGCTTAGGCGGGTCGGCCTACAATGAGCAGTTCTTC.

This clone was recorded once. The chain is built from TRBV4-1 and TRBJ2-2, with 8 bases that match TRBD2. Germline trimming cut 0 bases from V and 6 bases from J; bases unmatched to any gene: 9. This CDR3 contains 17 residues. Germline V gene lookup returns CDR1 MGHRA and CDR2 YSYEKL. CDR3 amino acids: CASSQDEDLAGSGELFF. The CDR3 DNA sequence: TGCGCCAGCAGCCAAGATGAAGATCTAGCGGGTTCCGGGGAGCTGTTTTTT.

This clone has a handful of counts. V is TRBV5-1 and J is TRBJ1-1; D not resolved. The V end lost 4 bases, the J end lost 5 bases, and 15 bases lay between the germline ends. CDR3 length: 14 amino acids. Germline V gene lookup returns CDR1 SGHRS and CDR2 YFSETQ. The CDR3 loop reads CASSDRALGTEAFF. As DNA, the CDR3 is TGCGCCAGCAGCGACCGGGCCTTGGGAACTGAAGCTTTCTTT. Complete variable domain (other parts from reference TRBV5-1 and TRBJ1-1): KAGVTQTPRYLIKTRGQQVTLSCSPISGHRSVSWYQQTPGQGLQFLFEYFSETQRNKGNFPGRFSGRQFSNSRSEMNVSTLELGDSALYLCASSDRALGTEAFFGQGTRLTVV.

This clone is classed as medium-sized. CDR3 loop: CASTPGHGGAAFF. CDR3 coding DNA: TGTGCCAGCACCCCCGGCCACGGGGGAGCCGCTTTCTTT. This chain joins TRBV6-6 and TRBJ1-1; possibly TRBD1 for D (5 bases). Germline loops: CDR1 MNHNY, CDR2 SVGAGI (reference sequence). The CDR3 has 13 residues. V was trimmed by 7 bases and J by 11 bases, leaving 20 bases between them.